The 20 T cell receptor beta chains presented below share a single source sample, sequenced in a study of CD8 T cells in Susac syndrome. RNA was extracted with the RNeasy kit, and a quantity of 0.5 to 1 ug was reverse transcribed using random hexamers. TCRdb re-analysed the immunoSEQ multiplex PCR reads in MiXCR, keeping a single row per CDR3 protein. The table includes about 280,000 distinct CDR3 sequences, 80% to 90% detected once. Sequencing was performed on CD8+ T cells from PBMCs. Receptors were obtained from a human donor with multiple sclerosis.

This clonotype was observed once. The chain uses TRBV6-1 and TRBJ2-1, with TRBD2 identical over 10 bases. The CDR3 runs to 16 residues. Trimming took 6 bases from V and 6 from J; bases not matched to a gene: 11. CDR1 MNHNS and CDR2 SASEGT come from the germline V gene. This chain's CDR3 is CASRPKAGGPGNEQFF. DNA of the CDR3: TGTGCCAGCAGACCAAAAGCGGGAGGGCCGGGCAATGAGCAGTTCTTC.

V usage is TRBV11-2 and J usage is TRBJ2-5; 7 nucleotides agree with TRBD2. The CDR3 spans 15 residues. Germline CDR1 is SGHAT and CDR2 is FQNNGV. The J segment lost 2 bases and the V segment lost 4 bases, leaving 7 bases of the junction unmatched. CDR3 sequence: CASSSSGGFQETQYF. CDR3 nucleotide sequence: TGTGCCAGCAGCTCATCGGGGGGTTTTCAAGAGACCCAGTACTTC.

The gene calls are TRBV12-3 or TRBV12-4 and TRBJ1-2; maybe TRBD1 (5 bases). This CDR3 comprises 11 residues. Trimming shortened V by 3 bases and J by 8 bases, and 7 bases separated the two germline ends. CDR3 DNA: TGTGCCAGCAGTTTCAGGGACGGCTACACCTTC. Translated: CASSFRDGYTF.

The rearrangement links TRBV2 to TRBJ2-7, with TRBD2 matching 7 bases. The CDR3 extends over 14 amino acids. Germline CDR1 and CDR2: SNHLY and FYNNEI. The V and J ends lost 3 bases and 0 bases, in that order; junction bases with no gene match: 2. As DNA, the CDR3 is TGTGCCAGCAGTGATTGGGGGGGCTCCTACGAGCAGTACTTC. Its protein is CASSDWGGSYEQYF. The full variable domain, its missing parts supplied by reference TRBV2 and TRBJ2-7, is EPEVTQTPSHQVTQMGQEVILRCVPISNHLYFYWYRQILGQKVEFLVSFYNNEISEKSEIFDDQFSVERPDGSNFTLKIRSTKLEDSAMYFCASSDWGGSYEQYFGPGTRLTVT.

The V and J genes are TRBV20-1 and TRBJ2-5; maybe TRBD1 (6 bases). CDR1 and CDR2 from the germline V gene are DFQATT and SNEGSKA (reference sequence). V dropped 0 bases and J dropped 10 bases, with 21 bases sitting between them. The CDR3 is 15 residues long. The CDR3: CSARDRNNRTEVQYF. The CDR3 coding sequence is TGCAGTGCTAGAGATCGAAATAACAGGACAGAGGTCCAGTACTTC.

The chain joins TRBV28 to TRBJ2-7; unclear D gene. V dropped 7 bases and J dropped 0 bases, with 10 bases sitting between them. Germline assignment: CDR1 MDHEN and CDR2 SYDVKM. CDR3 length: 13 amino acids. The CDR3 bases are TGTGCCAGCACAGCGACCAGCTCCTACGAGCAGTACTTC. Amino acid sequence: CASTATSSYEQYF.

This clonotype was recorded only once. This chain links TRBV3-1 with TRBJ2-1, with TRBD2 matching 8 bases. There are 15 residues in the CDR3. The trim removed 0 bases at V and 3 bases at J, leaving 1 base unmatched. Germline loops: CDR1 LGHDT, CDR2 YNNKEL (reference sequence). In nucleotides, the CDR3 is TGTGCCAGCAGCCAAGATAGCGGGAACTACAATGAGCAGTTCTTC. It translates to CASSQDSGNYNEQFF.

The chain recombines TRBV7-9 with TRBJ2-1; 7 nucleotides match TRBD2. The length of the CDR3 is 15 residues. Trimming took 5 bases from V and 4 from J; bases not matched to a gene: 8. Germline CDR1 and CDR2: SEHNR and FQNEAQ (reference sequence). CDR3 amino acids: CASSAAGVKYNEQFF. The CDR3, as DNA: TGTGCCAGCAGCGCCGCGGGAGTAAAGTACAATGAGCAGTTCTTC.

The chain couples TRBV27 to TRBJ2-1; D not certain. Germline CDR1 and CDR2: MNHEY and SMNVEV (reference sequence). This CDR3 spans 13 amino acids. Trimming stripped 1 base from V and 8 bases from J, with 9 bases between. CDR3 nucleotides: TGTGCCAGCAGTTTATTGGGCGTCGATGAGCAGTTCTTC. Amino acid sequence: CASSLLGVDEQFF.

The rearrangement links TRBV23-1 to TRBJ2-7, with 10 bases identical to TRBD2. TRBV23-1 qualifies as an ORF whose function is uncertain. The CDR3 runs 19 residues. Trimming removed 0 bases from V and 0 bases from J; junction bases left unmatched: 11. The chain's CDR3 is CASSQSAPGLAVSSYEQYF. The CDR3 DNA follows: TGCGCCAGCAGTCAATCCGCCCCCGGACTAGCGGTGAGCTCCTACGAGCAGTACTTC.

This clonotype came up once. The V gene is TRBV20-1, the J gene TRBJ2-1; 8 nucleotides match TRBD2. CDR3 length: 16 amino acids. CDR1 is DFQATT, CDR2 SNEGSKA, per germline (reference sequence). The trim removed 0 bases at V and 0 bases at J, leaving 4 bases unmatched. The CDR3 reads CSARDSGTSSYNEQFF. As DNA, the CDR3 is TGCAGTGCTAGAGATTCCGGGACTAGCTCCTACAATGAGCAGTTCTTC.

The gene calls are TRBV29-1 and TRBJ1-5; D perhaps matches TRBD1 (6 bases). CDR3 length equals 14 residues. The V and J ends lost 6 bases and 0 bases respectively, with 12 bases between them. Germline lookup yields CDR1 SQVTM and CDR2 ANQGSEA. DNA for the CDR3: TGCAGCGTCCAGGACAGTAGTAGCAATCAGCCCCAGCATTTT. Amino acids: CSVQDSSSNQPQHF.

The genes are TRBV1 and TRBJ2-2. TRBV1 is a recognized pseudogene. CDR3 length equals 16 residues. The CDR3 nucleotides read TGCACCAGCAGCCAGAATCGTCTAGCGGACACCGGGGAGCTGTTTTTT. As protein: CTSSQNRLADTGELFF.

V and J are TRBV12-5 and TRBJ2-3; no clear D. Germline CDR1 LGHNT, CDR2 FRNRAP. Trimming stripped 4 bases from V and 5 bases from J, with 7 bases between. The CDR3 covers 12 residues. This CDR3 reads CASGWGGDTQYF. The CDR3 DNA reads TGTGCTAGTGGTTGGGGTGGAGATACGCAGTATTTT.

V is TRBV15 and J is TRBJ2-7, with D maybe TRBD2 (5 bases). CDR3 size: 16 residues. In germline, CDR1 is LNHNV, CDR2 YYDKDF (reference sequence). Trimming removed 4 bases at V and 1 base at J, with 17 bases between. The CDR3 loop reads CATSIVPRLRSYEQYF. The CDR3 DNA sequence: TGTGCCACCAGCATAGTCCCGCGACTACGATCCTACGAGCAGTACTTC.

The chain employs TRBV28 and TRBJ2-2; D remains unclear. Germline V gene sequence: CDR1 MDHEN, CDR2 SYDVKM. This CDR3 has 13 residues. Trimming left V 7 bases short and J 5 bases short, with 11 bases between. The chain's CDR3 is CASTRTRTGELFF. The CDR3 DNA is TGTGCCAGCACCAGGACGAGGACCGGGGAGCTGTTTTTT.

The genes are TRBV27 and TRBJ2-7; D perhaps matches TRBD1 (6 bases). Germline lookup yields CDR1 MNHEY and CDR2 SMNVEV (reference sequence). V was clipped by 8 bases and J by 3 bases, with 17 bases between them. The CDR3 extends over 14 amino acids. The CDR3 loop reads CASGPGQGIYEQYF. In DNA form, the CDR3 reads TGTGCCAGCGGACCGGGACAAGGAATCTACGAGCAGTACTTC.

The chain has TRBV3-1 and TRBJ2-3, with a possible D match to TRBD2 (5 bases). The CDR3 is made up of 16 amino acids. Trimming took off 4 bases at V and 0 bases at J, with 14 bases between the two ends. Germline loops: CDR1 LGHDT, CDR2 YNNKEL (reference sequence). The DNA of the CDR3 is TGTGCCAGCAGCCCAAGGAGAGGGATTAGCACAGATACGCAGTATTTT. Protein sequence: CASSPRRGISTDTQYF.

The gene calls are TRBV28 and TRBJ2-1; D remains unclear. The V gene lost 5 bases and the J gene lost 5 bases, with 16 bases spanning the gap. The CDR3 consists of 15 residues. Germline CDR1 is MDHEN and CDR2 is SYDVKM. CDR3 DNA: TGTGCCAGCAGTCCACCCGGCGAAACGAACAATGAGCAGTTCTTC. This sequence encodes CASSPPGETNNEQFF.

This clonotype occurred a few times. The V call is TRBV15, the J call TRBJ2-7, with D perhaps matching TRBD1 (6 bases). The CDR3 extends over 15 amino acids. Trimming took off 2 bases at V and 1 base at J, with 12 bases between the two ends. Per the germline V gene, CDR1 is LNHNV and CDR2 is YYDKDF (reference sequence). The chain's CDR3 is CATSRILDRSYEQYF. CDR3 sequence (DNA): TGTGCCACCAGCAGAATACTTGACAGGTCCTACGAGCAGTACTTC.